The rows below give T cell receptor beta chains drawn from one sample of a study of CD8 T cells in ankylosing spondylitis. MiXCR, applied by TCRdb to the 5' RACE reads, yields one record per CDR3 protein. The sample carries about 450,000 distinct CDR3 sequences, approximately 26% recorded once. The sample taken for sequencing was blood, either unsorted or a sorted T cell fraction (not recorded which). Receptors were obtained from a male donor with ankylosing spondylitis. Each CDR3 is given with its conserved first and last residue. The D gene is left open where the match is weak. Clone size appears in some rows only: once, few, many, or a class for an expanded clone.

>TRBV11-2|.|TRBD2|TRBJ2-3
CASSLVGLAVTDTQYF
TGTGCCAGCAGCTTAGTGGGACTAGCGGTCACAGATACGCAGTATTTT
>TRBV7-2|.|.|TRBJ2-1
CASSLNHPGNEQFF
TGTGCCAGCAGCTTAAACCACCCGGGGAATGAGCAGTTCTTC
>TRBV7-9|few|TRBD1|TRBJ1-6
CASSNGQGANSPLHF
TGTGCCAGCAGCAACGGACAGGGAGCCAATTCACCCCTCCACTTT
>TRBV6-5|.|.|TRBJ2-4
CASSSPGRNIQYF
TGTGCCAGCAGTTCCCCGGGGAGAAACATTCAGTACTTC
>TRBV5-6|once|TRBD1|TRBJ1-2
CASSAPGQGVYGYTF
TGTGCCAGCAGCGCACCGGGACAGGGGGTCTATGGCTACACCTTC
>TRBV7-2|.|TRBD1|TRBJ1-2
CASSEIGQGAGGYTF
TGTGCCAGCAGCGAAATTGGACAGGGGGCCGGTGGCTACACCTTC
>TRBV7-9|.|.|TRBJ1-4
CASSISGSRREKLFF
TGTGCCAGCAGCATCTCAGGGAGCCGGAGGGAAAAACTGTTTTTT
>TRBV6-2/TRBV6-3|few|TRBD2|TRBJ2-3
CASTKTGREADTQYF
TGTGCCAGCACCAAAACGGGGCGGGAGGCAGATACGCAGTATTTT
>TRBV20-1|.|TRBD1|TRBJ1-2
CSANAGGARGYTF
TGCAGTGCCAATGCAGGGGGCGCGAGGGGCTACACCTTC
>TRBV7-9|.|.|TRBJ1-4
CASSLAGAPGEKLFF
TGTGCCAGCAGCTTAGCGGGGGCGCCGGGAGAAAAACTGTTTTTT
>TRBV2|many|TRBD2|TRBJ2-1
CASSEMGLAGDNEQFF
TGTGCCAGCAGTGAAATGGGGCTAGCGGGAGATAATGAGCAGTTCTTC
>TRBV20-1|few|TRBD1|TRBJ2-3
CSARLPPGQGAADTQYF
TGCAGTGCTCGCCTTCCCCCGGGACAGGGGGCTGCAGATACGCAGTATTTT
>TRBV5-5|.|.|TRBJ1-1
CASSLGPGRSGEAFF
TGTGCCAGCAGCTTGGGGCCCGGCAGGTCGGGGGAAGCTTTCTTT
>TRBV12-3/TRBV12-4|.|.|TRBJ1-6
CASSFGAGWMNSPLHF
TGTGCCAGCAGTTTTGGGGCAGGGTGGATGAATTCACCCCTCCACTTT